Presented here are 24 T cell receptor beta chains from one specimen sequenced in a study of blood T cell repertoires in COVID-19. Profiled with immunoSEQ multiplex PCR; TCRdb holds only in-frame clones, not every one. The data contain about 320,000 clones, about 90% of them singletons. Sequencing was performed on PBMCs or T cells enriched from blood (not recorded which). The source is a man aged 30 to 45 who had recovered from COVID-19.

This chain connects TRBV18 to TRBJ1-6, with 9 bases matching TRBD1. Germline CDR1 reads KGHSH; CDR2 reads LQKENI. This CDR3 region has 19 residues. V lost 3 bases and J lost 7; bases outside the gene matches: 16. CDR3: CASSPVPGQGPLVNSPLHF. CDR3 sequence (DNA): TGTGCCAGCTCACCTGTCCCGGGACAGGGCCCCTTGGTCAATTCACCCCTCCACTTT.

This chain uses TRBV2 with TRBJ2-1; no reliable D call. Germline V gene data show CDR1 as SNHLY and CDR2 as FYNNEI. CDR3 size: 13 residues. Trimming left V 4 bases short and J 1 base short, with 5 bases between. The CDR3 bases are TGTGCCAGCAGTGGTCCGTCCTACAATGAGCAGTTCTTC. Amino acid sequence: CASSGPSYNEQFF. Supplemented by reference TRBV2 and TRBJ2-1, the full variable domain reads EPEVTQTPSHQVTQMGQEVILRCVPISNHLYFYWYRQILGQKVEFLVSFYNNEISEKSEIFDDQFSVERPDGSNFTLKIRSTKLEDSAMYFCASSGPSYNEQFFGPGTRLTVL.

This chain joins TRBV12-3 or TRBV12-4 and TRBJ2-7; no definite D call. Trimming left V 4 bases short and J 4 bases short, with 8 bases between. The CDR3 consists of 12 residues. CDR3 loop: CASSYGSYEQYF. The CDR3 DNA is TGTGCCAGCAGTTACGGGTCGTACGAGCAGTACTTC.

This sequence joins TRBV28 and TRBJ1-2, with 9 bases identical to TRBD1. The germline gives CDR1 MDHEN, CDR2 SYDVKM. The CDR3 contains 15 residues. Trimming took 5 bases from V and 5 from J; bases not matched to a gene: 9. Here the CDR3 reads CASSPGTGWAYGYTF. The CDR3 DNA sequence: TGTGCCAGCAGTCCTGGGACAGGGTGGGCTTATGGCTACACCTTC.

This CDR3 reads CAISATGVNTEAFF. CDR3 nucleotide sequence: TGTGCCATCAGTGCGACAGGGGTGAACACTGAAGCTTTCTTT. The J gene is TRBJ1-1, the V gene TRBV10-3; 8 bases are shared with TRBD1. The V segment lost 4 bases and the J segment 0 bases; nucleotides outside the gene matches: 1. This CDR3 is built from 14 residues. Per the germline V gene, CDR1 is ENHRY and CDR2 is SYGVKD.

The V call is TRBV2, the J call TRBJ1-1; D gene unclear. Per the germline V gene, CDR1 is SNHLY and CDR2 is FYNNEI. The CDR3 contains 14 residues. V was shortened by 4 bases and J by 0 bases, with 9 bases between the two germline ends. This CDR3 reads CASSARRLNTEAFF. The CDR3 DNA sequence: TGTGCCAGCAGTGCACGCAGGTTGAACACTGAAGCTTTCTTT.

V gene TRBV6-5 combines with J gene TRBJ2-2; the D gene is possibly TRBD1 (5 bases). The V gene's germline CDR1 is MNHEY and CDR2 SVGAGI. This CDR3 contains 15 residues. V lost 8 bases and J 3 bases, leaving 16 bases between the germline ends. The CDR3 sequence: CASGKLRAYTGELFF. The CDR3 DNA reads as TGTGCCAGCGGGAAACTCAGGGCGTACACCGGGGAGCTGTTTTTT.

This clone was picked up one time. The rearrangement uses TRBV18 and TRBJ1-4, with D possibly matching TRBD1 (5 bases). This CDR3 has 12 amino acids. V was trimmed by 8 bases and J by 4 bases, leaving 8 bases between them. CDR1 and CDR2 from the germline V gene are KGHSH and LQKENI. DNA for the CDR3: TGTGCCAGCAGACAGCGTAATGAAAAACTGTTTTTT. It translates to CASRQRNEKLFF.

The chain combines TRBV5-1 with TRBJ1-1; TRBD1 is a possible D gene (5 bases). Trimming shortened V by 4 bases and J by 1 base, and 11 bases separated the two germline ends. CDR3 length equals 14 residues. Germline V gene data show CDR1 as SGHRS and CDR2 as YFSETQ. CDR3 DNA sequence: TGCGCCAGCAGCACGACAGAAACGAACACTGAAGCTTTCTTT. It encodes CASSTTETNTEAFF.

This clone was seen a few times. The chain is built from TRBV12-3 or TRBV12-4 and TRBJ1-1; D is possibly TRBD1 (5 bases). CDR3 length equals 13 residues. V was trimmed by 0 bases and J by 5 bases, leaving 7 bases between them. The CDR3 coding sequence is TGTGCCAGCAGTTTAGCCCGGGGGACTGAAGCTTTCTTT. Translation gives CASSLARGTEAFF.

The CDR3 region is CASGGGARETQYF. CDR3 sequence (DNA): TGCGCCAGTGGCGGGGGGGCCAGGGAGACCCAGTACTTC. The V and J genes are TRBV5-1 and TRBJ2-5, with TRBD2 matching over 9 bases. CDR1 and CDR2 from the germline V gene are SGHRS and YFSETQ. V lost 8 bases and J lost 5; bases outside the gene matches: 7. The CDR3 extends over 13 amino acids.

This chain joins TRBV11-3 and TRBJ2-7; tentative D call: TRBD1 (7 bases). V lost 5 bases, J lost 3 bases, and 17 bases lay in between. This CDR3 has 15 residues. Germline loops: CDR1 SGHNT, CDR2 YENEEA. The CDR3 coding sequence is TGTGCCAGCAGCCGCGGGACAGCCGGTGACTACGAGCAGTACTTC. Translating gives CASSRGTAGDYEQYF.

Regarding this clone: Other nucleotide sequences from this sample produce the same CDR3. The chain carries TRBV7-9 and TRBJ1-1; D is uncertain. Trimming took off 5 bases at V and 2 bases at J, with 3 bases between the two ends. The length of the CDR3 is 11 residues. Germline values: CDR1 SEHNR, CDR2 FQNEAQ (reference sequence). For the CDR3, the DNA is TGTGCCAGCAGCCGTAACACTGAAGCTTTCTTT. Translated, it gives CASSRNTEAFF. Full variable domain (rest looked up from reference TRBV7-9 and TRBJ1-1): DTGVSQNPRHKITKRGQNVTFRCDPISEHNRLYWYRQTLGQGPEFLTYFQNEAQLEKSRLLSDRFSAERPKGSFSTLEIQRTEQGDSAMYLCASSRNTEAFFGQGTRLTVV.

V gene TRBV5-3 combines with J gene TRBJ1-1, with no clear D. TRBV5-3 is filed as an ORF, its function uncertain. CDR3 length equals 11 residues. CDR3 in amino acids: CTEGGNTEAFF. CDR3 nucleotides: TGTACAGAGGGAGGGAACACTGAAGCTTTCTTT.

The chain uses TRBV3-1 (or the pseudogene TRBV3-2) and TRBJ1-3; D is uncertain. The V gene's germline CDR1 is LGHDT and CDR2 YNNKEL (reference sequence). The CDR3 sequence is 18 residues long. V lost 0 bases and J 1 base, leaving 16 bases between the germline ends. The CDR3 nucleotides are TGTGCCAGCAGCCAAGACTTGCCGTCTCGCCGGTCTGGAAACACCATATATTTT. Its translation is CASSQDLPSRRSGNTIYF.

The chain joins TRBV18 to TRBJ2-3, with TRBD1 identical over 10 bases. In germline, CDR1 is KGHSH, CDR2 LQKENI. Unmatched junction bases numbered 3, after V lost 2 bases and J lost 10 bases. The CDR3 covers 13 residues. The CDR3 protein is CASSPGTGDPQYF. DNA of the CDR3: TGTGCCAGCTCACCAGGGACAGGGGATCCGCAGTATTTT. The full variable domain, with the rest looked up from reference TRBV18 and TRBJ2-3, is NAGVMQNPRHLVRRRGQEARLRCSPMKGHSHVYWYRQLPEEGLKFMVYLQKENIIDESGMPKERFSAEFPKEGPSILRIQQVVRGDSAAYFCASSPGTGDPQYFGPGTRLTVL.

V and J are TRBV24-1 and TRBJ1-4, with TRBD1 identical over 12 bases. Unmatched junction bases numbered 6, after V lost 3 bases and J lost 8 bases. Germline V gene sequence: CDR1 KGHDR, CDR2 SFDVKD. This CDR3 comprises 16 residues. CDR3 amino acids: CATSDARGTGGEKLFF. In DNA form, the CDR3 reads TGTGCCACCAGTGATGCCCGGGGGACAGGGGGCGAAAAACTGTTTTTT.

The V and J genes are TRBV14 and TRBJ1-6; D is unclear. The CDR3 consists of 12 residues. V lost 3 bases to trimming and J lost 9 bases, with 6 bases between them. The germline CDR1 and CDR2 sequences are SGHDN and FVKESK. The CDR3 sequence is CASSQGSSPLHF. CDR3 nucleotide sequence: TGTGCCAGCAGCCAGGGCAGTTCACCCCTCCACTTT. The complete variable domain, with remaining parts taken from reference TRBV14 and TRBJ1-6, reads EAGVTQFPSHSVIEKGQTVTLRCDPISGHDNLYWYRRVMGKEIKFLLHFVKESKQDESGMPNNRFLAERTGGTYSTLKVQPAELEDSGVYFCASSQGSSPLHFGNGTRLTVT.

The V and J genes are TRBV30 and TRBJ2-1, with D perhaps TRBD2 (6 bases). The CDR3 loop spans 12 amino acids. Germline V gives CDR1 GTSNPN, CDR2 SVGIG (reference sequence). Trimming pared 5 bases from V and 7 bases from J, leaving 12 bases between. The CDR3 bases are TGTGCCTGGTACTGGGAGGTGAATGAGCAGTTCTTC. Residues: CAWYWEVNEQFF.

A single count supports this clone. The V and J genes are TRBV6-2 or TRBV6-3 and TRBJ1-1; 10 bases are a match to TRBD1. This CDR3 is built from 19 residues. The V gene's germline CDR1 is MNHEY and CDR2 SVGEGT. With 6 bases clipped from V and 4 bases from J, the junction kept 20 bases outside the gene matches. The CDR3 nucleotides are TGTGCCAGCAGCCGGGACGGGCGGACAGGGGGGTATTTGGGCACTGAAGCTTTCTTT. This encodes CASSRDGRTGGYLGTEAFF.

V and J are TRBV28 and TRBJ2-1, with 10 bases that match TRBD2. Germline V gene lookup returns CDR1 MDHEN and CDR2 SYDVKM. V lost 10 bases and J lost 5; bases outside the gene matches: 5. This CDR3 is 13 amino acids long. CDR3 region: CAMNSGGNNEQFF. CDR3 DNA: TGTGCCATGAATAGCGGGGGGAACAATGAGCAGTTCTTC.

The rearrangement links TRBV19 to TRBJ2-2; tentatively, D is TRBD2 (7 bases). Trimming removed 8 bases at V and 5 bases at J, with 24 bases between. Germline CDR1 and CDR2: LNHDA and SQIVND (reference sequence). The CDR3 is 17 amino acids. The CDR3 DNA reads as TGTGCCAGTCGAAGGGGGGGGCACTCCCGGGGAACCGGGGAGCTGTTTTTT. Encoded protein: CASRRGGHSRGTGELFF.

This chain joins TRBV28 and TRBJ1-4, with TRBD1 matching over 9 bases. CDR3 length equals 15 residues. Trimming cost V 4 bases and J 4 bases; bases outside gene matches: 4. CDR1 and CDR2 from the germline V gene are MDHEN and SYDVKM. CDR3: CASSSPTGGNEKLFF. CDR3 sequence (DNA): TGTGCCAGCAGTTCTCCGACAGGGGGTAATGAAAAACTGTTTTTT.

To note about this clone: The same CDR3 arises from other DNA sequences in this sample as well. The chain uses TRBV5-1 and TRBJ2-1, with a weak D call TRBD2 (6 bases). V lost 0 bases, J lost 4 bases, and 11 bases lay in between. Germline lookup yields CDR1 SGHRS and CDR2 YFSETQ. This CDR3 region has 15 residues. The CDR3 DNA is TGCGCCAGCAGCTTGGAGGGGACTGGGTACAATGAGCAGTTCTTC. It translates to CASSLEGTGYNEQFF.